The T cell receptor (beta chain) described here comes from a study of tumor and adjacent non-tumor tissue in lung cancer. In the study overall: Patients comprised 12 adenocarcinoma, a couple of squamous cell carcinoma and 1 small cell lung cancer. General study points: Tumor tissue had significantly higher TCR diversity than normal lung.

This sample's RNA came from whole unsorted tissue. The sample holds many counts of this clonotype. Its antigen is as yet unknown. The library came from three nested PCR rounds adapted from ARM-PCR protocols. TCRdb re-called the multiplex PCR reads through MiXCR, storing one row per CDR3 protein. The sample lists about 85,000 distinct CDR3 sequences, around two thirds seen once, with around 14% in the top ten. Unmatched junction bases numbered 5, after V lost 2 bases and J lost 7 bases. CDR3 size: 13 residues. CDR1 and CDR2 from the germline V gene are PRHDT and FYEKMQ (reference sequence). This sequence originates from a man in his 70s with non-small cell lung cancer. The sequenced sample consisted of lung tumor tissue. The rearrangement joins TRBV13 to TRBJ2-7, with TRBD1 matching over 7 bases. CDR3 amino acids: CASSLTGAGEQYF. CDR3 DNA sequence: TGTGCCAGCAGCTTAACAGGGGCTGGTGAGCAGTACTTC.